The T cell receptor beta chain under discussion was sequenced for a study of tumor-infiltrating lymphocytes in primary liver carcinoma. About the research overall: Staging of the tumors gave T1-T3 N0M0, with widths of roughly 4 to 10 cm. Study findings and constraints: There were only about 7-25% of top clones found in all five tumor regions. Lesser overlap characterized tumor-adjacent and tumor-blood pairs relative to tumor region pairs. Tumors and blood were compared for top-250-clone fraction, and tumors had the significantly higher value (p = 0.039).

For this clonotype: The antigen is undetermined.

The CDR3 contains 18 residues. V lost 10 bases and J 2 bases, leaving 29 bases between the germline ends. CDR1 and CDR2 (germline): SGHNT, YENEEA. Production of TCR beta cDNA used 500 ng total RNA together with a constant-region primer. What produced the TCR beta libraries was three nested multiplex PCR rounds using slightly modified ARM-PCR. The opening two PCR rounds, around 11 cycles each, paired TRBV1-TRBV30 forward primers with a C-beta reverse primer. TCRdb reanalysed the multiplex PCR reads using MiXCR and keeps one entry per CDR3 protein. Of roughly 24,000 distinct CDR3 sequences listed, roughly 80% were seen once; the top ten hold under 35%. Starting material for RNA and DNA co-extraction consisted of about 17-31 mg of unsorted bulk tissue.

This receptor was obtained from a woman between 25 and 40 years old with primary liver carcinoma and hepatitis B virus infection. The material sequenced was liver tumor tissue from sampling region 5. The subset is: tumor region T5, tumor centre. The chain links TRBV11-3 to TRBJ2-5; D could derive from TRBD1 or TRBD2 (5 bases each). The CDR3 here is CANSPGDSSQGVQETQYF. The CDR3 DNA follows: TGTGCCAACAGTCCTGGGGATTCTAGCCAGGGTGTGCAAGAGACCCAGTACTTC.